A selection of T cell receptor beta chains follows, all from one sample in a study of shared clonotypes between healthy human individuals. Libraries were prepared by immunoSEQ multiplex PCR; TCRdb keeps only in-frame clonotypes and omits some of them. The sample lists about 690,000 clones; roughly 88% were seen once. Source material: memory CD8+ T cells from PBMCs. All receptors come from a man between 18 and 29 years old in good health. Some clones in this sample may be carry-over from other donors' samples. CDR3s include the opening cysteine and the closing phenylalanine or tryptophan. The D gene is left open where the match is weak. Clone sizes are given selectively: once, few, many, or a class where the clone is expanded.

abundance	v_gene	d_gene	j_gene	CDR3aa	CDR3nt
.	TRBV14	.	TRBJ2-3	CASSPTYPDTQYF	TGTGCCAGCAGCCCAACTTATCCGGATACGCAGTATTTT
.	TRBV28	.	TRBJ1-5	CASSLVLGPAGQPQHF	TGTGCCAGCAGTTTAGTATTGGGACCCGCGGGTCAGCCCCAGCATTTT
.	TRBV6-5	TRBD1	TRBJ2-7	CASSRTGQPNYEQYF	TGTGCCAGCAGTAGGACGGGACAGCCAAACTACGAGCAGTACTTC
.	TRBV7-9	.	TRBJ2-7	CASSQGASYEQYF	TGTGCCAGCAGCCAAGGGGCTTCCTACGAGCAGTACTTC
.	TRBV19	.	TRBJ1-1	CASSMGGVNTEAFF	TGTGCCAGTAGTATGGGGGGAGTGAACACTGAAGCTTTCTTT
.	TRBV13	.	TRBJ2-7	CATDLRAGREEQYF	TGTGCCACCGACCTACGGGCAGGGCGTGAAGAGCAGTACTTC
.	TRBV12-2	.	TRBJ2-1	CAHAPWPYNEQFF	TGTGCTCATGCCCCCTGGCCCTACAATGAGCAGTTCTTC
.	TRBV9	.	TRBJ2-3	CASSVFAYSTDTQYF	TGTGCCAGCAGCGTATTCGCCTATAGCACAGATACGCAGTATTTT
.	TRBV5-6	.	TRBJ1-1	CASGQGMNTEAFF	TGTGCCAGCGGCCAGGGAATGAACACTGAAGCTTTCTTT
.	TRBV29-1	.	TRBJ2-1	CSVQGGLYNEQFF	TGCAGCGTCCAGGGGGGCCTTTACAATGAGCAGTTCTTC
.	TRBV27	TRBD2	TRBJ2-1	CASRGGSGMTYNEQFF	TGTGCCAGCAGAGGAGGTAGCGGGATGACCTACAATGAGCAGTTCTTC
.	TRBV7-9	TRBD2	TRBJ2-5	CASSSTLAGQETQYF	TGTGCCAGCAGCTCAACCCTAGCGGGACAAGAGACCCAGTACTTC
.	TRBV13	TRBD2	TRBJ2-7	CASSQGLAGAYEQYF	TGTGCCAGCAGCCAAGGACTAGCGGGAGCCTACGAGCAGTACTTC
once	TRBV6-1	.	TRBJ2-7	CASSEGTPSYEQYF	TGTGCCAGCAGTGAAGGGACACCATCCTACGAGCAGTACTTC
.	TRBV5-1	.	TRBJ1-2	CASSFPDGGGGIYGYTF	TGCGCCAGCAGCTTCCCCGATGGGGGCGGAGGTATCTATGGCTACACCTTC
.	TRBV28	.	TRBJ2-3	CASSPDTDTQYF	TGTGCCAGCAGTCCCGACACAGATACGCAGTATTTT
.	TRBV30	TRBD1	TRBJ1-2	CAWSGQGGGYTF	TGTGCCTGGAGCGGACAGGGTGGTGGCTACACCTTC
.	TRBV6-1	.	TRBJ1-2	CASSATGSYGYTF	TGTGCCAGCAGTGCCACAGGGTCCTATGGCTACACCTTC
.	TRBV28	.	TRBJ2-3	CASSSLRGDTQYF	TGTGCCAGCAGTTCCCTCCGAGGAGATACGCAGTATTTT